The clone carrying this T cell receptor (beta chain) was recorded many times. Its specificity is not known. This sample's time point: longitudinal time-point 1 (baseline). This specimen comes from a study of neurological immune-mediated disorders. MiXCR was run by TCRdb on the 5' RACE reads, yielding one entry per CDR3 protein. The sample has tens of thousands of distinct CDR3 sequences; roughly 13% are singletons. Points from the study as a whole: Among expanded clones, no CDR3 amino acid sequences were shared across subjects, a pattern suggesting private repertoires in all groups.

The receptor was derived from a female donor with HTLV-1-associated myelopathy (HAM/TSP). Material for sequencing was PBMCs.

The DNA of the CDR3 is TGTGCCATCAGTGAGAACAGGGGAGGAGACTATGGCTACACCTTC. This translates into CAISENRGGDYGYTF. This chain uses TRBV10-3 with TRBJ1-2, with 7 bases lining up with TRBD1. Germline-derived CDR1 and CDR2 are ENHRY and SYGVKD. V shed 2 bases and J 3 bases; nucleotides not matched to a gene: 6. The CDR3 contains 15 residues.